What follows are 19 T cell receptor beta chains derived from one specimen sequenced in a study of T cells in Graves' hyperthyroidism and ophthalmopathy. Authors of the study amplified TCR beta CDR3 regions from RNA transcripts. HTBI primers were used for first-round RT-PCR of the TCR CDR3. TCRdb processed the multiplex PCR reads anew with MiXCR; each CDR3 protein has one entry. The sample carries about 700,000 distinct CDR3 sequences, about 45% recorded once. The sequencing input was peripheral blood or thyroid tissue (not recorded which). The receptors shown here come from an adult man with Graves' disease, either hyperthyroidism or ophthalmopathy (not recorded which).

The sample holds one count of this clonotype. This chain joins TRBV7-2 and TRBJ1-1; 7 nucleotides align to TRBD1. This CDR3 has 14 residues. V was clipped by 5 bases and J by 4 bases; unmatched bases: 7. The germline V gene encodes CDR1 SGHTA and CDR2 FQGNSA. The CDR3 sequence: CASSQTGFGTEAFF. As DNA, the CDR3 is TGTGCCAGCAGCCAGACAGGGTTCGGCACTGAAGCTTTCTTT. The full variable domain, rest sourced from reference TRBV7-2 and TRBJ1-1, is GAGVSQSPSNKVTEKGKDVELRCDPISGHTALYWYRQSLGQGLEFLIYFQGNSAPDKSGLPSDRFSAERTGGSVSTLTIQRTQQEDSAVYLCASSQTGFGTEAFFGQGTRLTVV.

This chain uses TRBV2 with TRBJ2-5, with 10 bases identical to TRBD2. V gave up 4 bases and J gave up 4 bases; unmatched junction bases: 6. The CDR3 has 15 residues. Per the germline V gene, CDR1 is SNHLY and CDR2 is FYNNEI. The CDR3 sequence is CASSGTAGGPETQYF. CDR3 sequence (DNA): TGTGCCAGCAGTGGGACAGCGGGGGGGCCAGAGACCCAGTACTTC.

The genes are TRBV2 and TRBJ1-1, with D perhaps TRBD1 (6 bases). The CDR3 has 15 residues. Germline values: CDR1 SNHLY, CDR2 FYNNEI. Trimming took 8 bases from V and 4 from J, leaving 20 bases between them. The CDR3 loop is CASSGAGRGGTEAFF. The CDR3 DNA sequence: TGTGCCAGCTCGGGGGCCGGGAGAGGTGGCACTGAAGCTTTCTTT.

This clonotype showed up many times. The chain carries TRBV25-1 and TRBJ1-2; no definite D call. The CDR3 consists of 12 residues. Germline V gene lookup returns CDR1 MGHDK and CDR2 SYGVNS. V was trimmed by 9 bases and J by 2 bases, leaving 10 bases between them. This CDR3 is CASKGPNYGYTF. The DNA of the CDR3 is TGTGCCAGTAAAGGGCCAAACTATGGCTACACCTTC.

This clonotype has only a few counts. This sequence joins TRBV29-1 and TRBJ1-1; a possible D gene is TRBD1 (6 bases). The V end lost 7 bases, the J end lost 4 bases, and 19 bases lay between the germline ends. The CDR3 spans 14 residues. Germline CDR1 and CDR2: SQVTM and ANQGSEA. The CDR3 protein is CSGERGGGGTEAFF. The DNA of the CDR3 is TGCAGCGGGGAGAGGGGGGGCGGTGGCACTGAAGCTTTCTTT.

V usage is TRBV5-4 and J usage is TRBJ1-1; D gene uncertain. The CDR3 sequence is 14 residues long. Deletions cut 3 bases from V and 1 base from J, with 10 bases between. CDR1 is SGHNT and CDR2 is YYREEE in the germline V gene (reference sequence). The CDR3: CASSSRTQNTEAFF. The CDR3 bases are TGTGCCAGCAGCTCACGTACCCAGAACACTGAAGCTTTCTTT.

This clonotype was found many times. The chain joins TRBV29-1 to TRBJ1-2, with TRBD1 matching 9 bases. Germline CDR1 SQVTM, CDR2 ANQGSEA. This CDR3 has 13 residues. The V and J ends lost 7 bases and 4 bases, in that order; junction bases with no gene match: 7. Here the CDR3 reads CSDWDRDSYGYTF. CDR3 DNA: TGCAGCGATTGGGACAGGGACTCCTATGGCTACACCTTC.

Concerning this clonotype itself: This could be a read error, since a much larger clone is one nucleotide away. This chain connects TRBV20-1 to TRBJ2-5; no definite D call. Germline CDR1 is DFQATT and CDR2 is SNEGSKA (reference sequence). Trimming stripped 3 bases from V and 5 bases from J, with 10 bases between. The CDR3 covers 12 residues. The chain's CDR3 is CSASGRPETQYF. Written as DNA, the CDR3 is TGCAGTGCTAGTGGCAGGCCGGAGACCCAGTACTTC.

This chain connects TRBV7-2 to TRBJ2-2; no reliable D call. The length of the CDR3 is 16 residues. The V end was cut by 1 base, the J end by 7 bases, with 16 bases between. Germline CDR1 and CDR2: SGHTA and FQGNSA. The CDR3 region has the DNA TGTGCCAGCAGCTTAGATTTGGGCTTCCGGAGCGGGGAGCTGTTTTTT. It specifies CASSLDLGFRSGELFF.

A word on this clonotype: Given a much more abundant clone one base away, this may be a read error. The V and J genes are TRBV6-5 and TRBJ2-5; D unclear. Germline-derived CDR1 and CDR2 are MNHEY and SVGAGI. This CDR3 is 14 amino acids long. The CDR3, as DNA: TGTGCCATCAGTTACTCGCCTAGTAGCGAGACCCAGTACTTC. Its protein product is CAISYSPSSETQYF.

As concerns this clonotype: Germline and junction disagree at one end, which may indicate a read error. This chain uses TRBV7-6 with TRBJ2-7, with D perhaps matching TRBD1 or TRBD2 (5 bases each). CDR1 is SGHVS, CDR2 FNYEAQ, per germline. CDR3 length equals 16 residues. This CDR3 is CASGLGPGPPSYEQYF. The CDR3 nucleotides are TGCGCCAGCGGCTTGGGGCCGGGACCCCCCTCCTACGAGCAGTACTTC.

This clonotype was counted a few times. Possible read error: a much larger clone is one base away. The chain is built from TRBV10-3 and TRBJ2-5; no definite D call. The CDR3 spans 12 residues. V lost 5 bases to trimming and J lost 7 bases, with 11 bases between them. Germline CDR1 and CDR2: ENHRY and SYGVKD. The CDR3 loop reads CAISPGKGTQYF. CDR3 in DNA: TGTGCCATCAGTCCCGGAAAAGGGACCCAGTACTTC.

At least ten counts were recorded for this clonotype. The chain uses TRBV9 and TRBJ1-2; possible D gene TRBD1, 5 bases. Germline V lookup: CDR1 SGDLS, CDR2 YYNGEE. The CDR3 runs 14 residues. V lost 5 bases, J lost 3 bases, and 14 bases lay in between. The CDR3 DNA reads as TGTGCCAGCAGTGGGGCGCGGGGGGACTATGGCTACACCTTC. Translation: CASSGARGDYGYTF.

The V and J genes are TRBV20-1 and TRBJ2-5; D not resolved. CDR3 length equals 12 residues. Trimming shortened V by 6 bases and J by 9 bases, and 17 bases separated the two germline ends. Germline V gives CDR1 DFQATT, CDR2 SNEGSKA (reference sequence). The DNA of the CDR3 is TGCAGTGCATGGGCAGGAGACCAGCCCCAGTACTTC. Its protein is CSAWAGDQPQYF.

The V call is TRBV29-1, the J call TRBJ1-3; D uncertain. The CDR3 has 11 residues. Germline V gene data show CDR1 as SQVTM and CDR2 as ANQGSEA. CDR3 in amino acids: CRGTKVNTIYF. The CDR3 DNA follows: TGCAGAGGCACGAAAGTGAACACCATATATTTT.

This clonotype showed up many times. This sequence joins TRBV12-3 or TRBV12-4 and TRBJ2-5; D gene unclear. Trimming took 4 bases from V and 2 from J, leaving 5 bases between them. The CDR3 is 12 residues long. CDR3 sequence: CASSWLQETQYF. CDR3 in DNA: TGTGCCAGCAGTTGGTTGCAAGAGACCCAGTACTTC.

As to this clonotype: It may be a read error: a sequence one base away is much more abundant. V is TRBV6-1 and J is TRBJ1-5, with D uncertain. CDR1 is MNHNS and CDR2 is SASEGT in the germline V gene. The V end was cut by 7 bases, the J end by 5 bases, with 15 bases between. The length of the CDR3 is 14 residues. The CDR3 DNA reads TGTGCCAGCAAACGTTGGGTAGTTGATCAGCCCCAGCATTTT. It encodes CASKRWVVDQPQHF.

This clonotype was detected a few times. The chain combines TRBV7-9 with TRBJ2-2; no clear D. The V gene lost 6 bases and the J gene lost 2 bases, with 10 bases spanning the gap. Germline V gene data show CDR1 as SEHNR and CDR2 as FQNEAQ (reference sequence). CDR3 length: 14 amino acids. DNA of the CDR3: TGTGCCAGCAGTCCGCCGATAAACACCGGGGAGCTGTTTTTT. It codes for CASSPPINTGELFF.

Written as DNA, the CDR3 is TGTGCCAGCAGCCCCTCGGGGAGGGTCGGCGACGAGCAGTACTTC. This encodes CASSPSGRVGDEQYF. The genes are TRBV7-9 and TRBJ2-7; 7 bases align to TRBD2. V shed 5 bases, J shed 5 bases, and the junction held 12 bases outside the gene matches. From germline, CDR1 is SEHNR and CDR2 FQNEAQ (reference sequence). This CDR3 contains 15 residues.